These 3 T cell receptor beta chains came from one sample sequenced in a study of T cell responses to AZD1222 COVID-19 vaccine. Profiling relied on immunoSEQ multiplex PCR, and the TCRdb table lists in-frame clones only, not all of them. The sample yields 90,000 to 100,000 clones, roughly nine tenths seen once. The specimen comprised peripheral blood, sampled on day 0 of AZD1222 vaccination. These receptors all come from an adult in good health.

Of note for this clone: Relative to the germline gene, one junction end is altered; a read error may explain this. CDR3 in amino acids: CASSLPGTGSTQYF. Written as DNA, the CDR3 is TGTGCCAGCAGCCTCCCAGGGACCGGGAGTACGCAGTATTTT. The rearrangement uses TRBV5-1 and TRBJ2-3, with a tentative D call TRBD2 (6 bases). The CDR3 has 14 amino acids. The germline V gene has CDR1 SGHRS and CDR2 YFSETQ.

CDR3 in DNA: TGTGCCAGCAGTGTAATGCAACTCGCGAACACCGGGGAGCTGTTTTTT. It codes for CASSVMQLANTGELFF. The chain has TRBV2 and TRBJ2-2; D not certain. Trimming removed 4 bases from V and 0 bases from J, with 12 bases in between. The CDR3 consists of 16 residues. The germline V gene encodes CDR1 SNHLY and CDR2 FYNNEI.

The chain joins TRBV3-1 (or the pseudogene TRBV3-2) to TRBJ2-7; D may be TRBD2 (5 bases). Germline CDR1 reads LGHDT; CDR2 reads YNNKEL (reference sequence). This CDR3 region has 17 residues. V dropped 4 bases and J dropped 2 bases, with 21 bases sitting between them. The CDR3 is CASSLTIRELTPYEQYF. CDR3 nucleotide sequence: TGTGCCAGCAGCCTTACTATCCGGGAACTCACACCCTACGAGCAGTACTTC.